This is a list of T cell receptor beta chains from one sample in a study of cytomegalovirus exposure and HLA in healthy donors. Using immunoSEQ multiplex PCR, the repertoire was profiled, and TCRdb retains in-frame clones only, with some absent. The sample lists roughly 150,000 clones; 94% were seen once. The sequenced sample consisted of PBMCs. The receptors come from a man aged 18 to 35 in good health and CMV-seropositive. Both conserved end residues are part of each CDR3. Fields, in order: CDR3 length, V gene, D gene, J gene, clone size, CDR3 DNA, CDR3 protein. A D gene is named only where the DNA matches it firmly. The size entry is marked missing in some rows and otherwise reads once, few, many or a size class.

>18|TRBV18|TRBD1|TRBJ2-6|.
TGTGCCAGCTCACCCAACCCGAAAACAGGGGGTGGGGCCAACGTCCTGACTTTC
CASSPNPKTGGGANVLTF
>14|TRBV28|TRBD1|TRBJ1-2|.
TGTGCCAGCAGTGAGTCAGGGGGAGACTATGGCTACACCTTC
CASSESGGDYGYTF
>15|TRBV7-6|TRBD2|TRBJ2-1|.
TGTGCCAGCAGCTCCCTAGCGGGCCTCTACAATGAGCAGTTCTTC
CASSSLAGLYNEQFF
>14|TRBV4-2|TRBD1|TRBJ1-5|.
TGTGCCAGCAGCCTGACAGGGGGAAATCAGCCCCAGCATTTT
CASSLTGGNQPQHF
>14|TRBV19|.|TRBJ1-1|.
TGTGCCAGTAGTATCGCACAGAAGAACACTGAAGCTTTCTTT
CASSIAQKNTEAFF
>15|TRBV5-6|TRBD2|TRBJ2-7|.
TGTGCCAGCAGTCCCGGGACTAGCGGGATCTACGAGCAGTACTTC
CASSPGTSGIYEQYF
>15|TRBV18|TRBD1|TRBJ2-2|.
TGTGCCAGCTCACCCCGGCAGGGGGACACCGGGGAGCTGTTTTTT
CASSPRQGDTGELFF
>11|TRBV2|.|TRBJ2-1|once
TGTGCCAGCAGCACCACAAATGAGCAGTTCTTC
CASSTTNEQFF
>14|TRBV6-1|.|TRBJ2-2|.
TGTGCCAGCAGTGCTAACAGGGTAACCGGGGAGCTGTTTTTT
CASSANRVTGELFF
>15|TRBV27|TRBD1|TRBJ1-1|.
TGTGCCAGCAGTTTAACCGGACAGGGGGCCACTGAAGCTTTCTTT
CASSLTGQGATEAFF
>14|TRBV5-1|.|TRBJ1-2|.
TGCGCCAGCAGCTTGATCGGGGGGCAGGAAGGCTACACCTTC
CASSLIGGQEGYTF
>15|TRBV28|.|TRBJ1-5|.
TGTGCCAGCAGTCAGAAGACGGGACTCAATCAGCCCCAGCATTTT
CASSQKTGLNQPQHF
>17|TRBV7-2|.|TRBJ1-4|.
TGTGCCAGCAGCTTAGCTCCCAGACAGGCAACTAATGAAAAACTGTTTTTT
CASSLAPRQATNEKLFF
>15|TRBV19|.|TRBJ2-5|.
TGTGCCAGTAGTATATCCGCGGGGAACAGGGAGACCCAGTACTTC
CASSISAGNRETQYF
>16|TRBV10-3|.|TRBJ1-1|.
TGTGCCATCAGCCCCAGAGACAGAAGGATGAACACTGAAGCTTTCTTT
CAISPRDRRMNTEAFF
>16|TRBV27|.|TRBJ2-3|.
TGTGCCAGCAGTTCCCGGGTGGGAGACGGCACAGATACGCAGTATTTT
CASSSRVGDGTDTQYF
>15|TRBV6-5|TRBD1|TRBJ2-7|.
TGTGCCAGCAGTTACGGGACAGGGCGTCCCTACGAGCAGTACTTC
CASSYGTGRPYEQYF
>15|TRBV11-3|.|TRBJ1-1|.
TGTGCCAGCAGCCCCGGACCGGGGATGAGGACTGAAGCTTTCTTT
CASSPGPGMRTEAFF
>14|TRBV2|.|TRBJ2-1|.
TGTGCCAGCAGTGAAGGGCTAGCCGGCAATGAGCAGTTCTTC
CASSEGLAGNEQFF
>13|TRBV30|.|TRBJ1-1|.
TGTGCCTGGAGCACCACAGTGAACACTGAAGCTTTCTTT
CAWSTTVNTEAFF
>16|TRBV5-1|TRBD1|TRBJ1-2|once
TGCGCCAGCAGCTTGGAACCGGGACAGGAATACTATGGCTACACCTTC
CASSLEPGQEYYGYTF
>16|TRBV28|TRBD1|TRBJ2-3|.
TGTGCCAGCAGTTTTAAGACAGGGGGGTATACAGATACGCAGTATTTT
CASSFKTGGYTDTQYF
>16|TRBV19|TRBD1|TRBJ1-2|.
TGTGCCAGTAGTATCGCTATCTGGACAGGGGACTATGGCTACACCTTC
CASSIAIWTGDYGYTF
>16|TRBV7-9|TRBD1|TRBJ2-7|once
TGTGCCAGCAGCTTAGCTGGGACAGCCATCTCCTACGAGCAGTACTTC
CASSLAGTAISYEQYF
>15|TRBV25-1|TRBD1|TRBJ2-5|.
TGTGCCAGCAGTGAAATCCTGACAGGGGGAGAGACCCAGTACTTC
CASSEILTGGETQYF
>12|TRBV6-1|.|TRBJ2-7|.
TGTGCCAGCACGCGGGGAACCTACGAGCAGTACTTC
CASTRGTYEQYF
>16|TRBV27|TRBD1|TRBJ1-6|.
TGTGCCAGCAGTTTATCGGGACAGCAGTTAAATTCACCCCTCCACTTT
CASSLSGQQLNSPLHF
>13|TRBV18|.|TRBJ2-1|.
TGTGCCAGCTCAAATTCGGGGAACAATGAGCAGTTCTTC
CASSNSGNNEQFF
>15|TRBV9|TRBD1|TRBJ1-4|.
TGTGCCAGCAGCGTAGCGGACAGGCTTAATGAAAAACTGTTTTTT
CASSVADRLNEKLFF
>16|TRBV18|.|TRBJ1-4|.
TGTGCCAGCTCACCACCTGGAGGAGGGGTCTCGGAAAAACTGTTTTTT
CASSPPGGGVSEKLFF
>13|TRBV19|TRBD1|TRBJ2-3|.
TGTGCCAGTAGGATCGGGACAGTCGGTACGCAGTATTTT
CASRIGTVGTQYF
>15|TRBV4-1|.|TRBJ1-1|.
TGCGCCAGCAGCCAGAGCGGGGGAATGGACACTGAAGCTTTCTTT
CASSQSGGMDTEAFF
>16|TRBV19|TRBD1|TRBJ1-5|.
TGTGCCAGTAGTATAGATCACAGGGGAGGCAATCAGCCCCAGCATTTT
CASSIDHRGGNQPQHF
>11|TRBV28|.|TRBJ1-2|.
TGTGCCAGCAGCAGAGGATGGGGCTACACCTTC
CASSRGWGYTF
>17|TRBV4-1|TRBD2|TRBJ2-1|.
TGCGCCAGCAGCCAAGTCCTGATAGCGGGGGCCTACAATGAGCAGTTCTTC
CASSQVLIAGAYNEQFF
>14|TRBV27|.|TRBJ2-7|.
TGTGCCAGCAGTTTATACAGGGAGTTCTACGAGCAGTACTTC
CASSLYREFYEQYF
>16|TRBV27|TRBD1|TRBJ2-6|few
TGTGCCAGCAGTTTACGGACAGGGGCTGGGGCCAACGTCCTGACTTTC
CASSLRTGAGANVLTF
>16|TRBV5-1|TRBD1|TRBJ1-4|.
TGCGCCAGCAGCGCCGAACAGGGGGCCGGTAATGAAAAACTGTTTTTT
CASSAEQGAGNEKLFF
>15|TRBV2|TRBD2|TRBJ2-7|.
TGTGCCAGCAGTGTTGGGGCGGGAGGGTCCTACGAGCAGTACTTC
CASSVGAGGSYEQYF
>17|TRBV6-1|.|TRBJ1-5|.
TGTGCCAGCAGTGAAGTTTTCCCAGGGGCTGCTAATCAGCCCCAGCATTTT
CASSEVFPGAANQPQHF
>17|TRBV2|TRBD2|TRBJ2-2|.
TGTGCCAGCAGGATAGAGACTAGCGGGAGAACGACCGGGGAGCTGTTTTTT
CASRIETSGRTTGELFF
>13|TRBV2|.|TRBJ1-5|.
TGTGCCAGCAAAACAGAAAGCAATCAGCCCCAGCATTTT
CASKTESNQPQHF
>17|TRBV11-2|TRBD2|TRBJ2-1|.
TGTGCCAGCAGCTTGCAGAGACTAGCGGAAGGCCACAATGAGCAGTTCTTC
CASSLQRLAEGHNEQFF
>14|TRBV2|.|TRBJ2-3|.
TGTGCCAGCCATGGGGGGTCTAGCACAGATACGCAGTATTTT
CASHGGSSTDTQYF
>17|TRBV19|TRBD2|TRBJ2-3|.
TGTGCCAGTAGTATGGCGGCGCTAGCGGGAGTGGGGGATACGCAGTATTTT
CASSMAALAGVGDTQYF
>15|TRBV4-2|.|TRBJ1-2|.
TGTGCCAGCAGCCAAGCGGCAGGGGACGACTATGGCTACACCTTC
CASSQAAGDDYGYTF
>15|TRBV2|TRBD1|TRBJ2-4|.
TGTGCCAGCAGTCCCCGACAGGGGGCCAAAAACATTCAGTACTTC
CASSPRQGAKNIQYF